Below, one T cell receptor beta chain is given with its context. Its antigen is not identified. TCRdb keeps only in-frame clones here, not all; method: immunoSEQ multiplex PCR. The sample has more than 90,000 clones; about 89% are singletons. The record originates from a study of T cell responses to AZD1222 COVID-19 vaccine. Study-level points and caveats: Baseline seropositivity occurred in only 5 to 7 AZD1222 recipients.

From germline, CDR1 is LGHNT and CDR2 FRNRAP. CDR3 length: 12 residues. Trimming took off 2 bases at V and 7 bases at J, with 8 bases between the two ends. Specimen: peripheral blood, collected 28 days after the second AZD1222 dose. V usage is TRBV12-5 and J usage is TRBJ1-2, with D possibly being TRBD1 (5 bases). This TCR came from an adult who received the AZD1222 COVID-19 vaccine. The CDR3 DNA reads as TGTGCTAGTGGTTTGTGGGGACCTGGCTACACCTTC. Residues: CASGLWGPGYTF. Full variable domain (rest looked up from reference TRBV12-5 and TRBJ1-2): DARVTQTPRHKVTEMGQEVTMRCQPILGHNTVFWYRQTMMQGLELLAYFRNRAPLDDSGMPKDRFSAEMPDATLATLKIQPSEPRDSAVYFCASGLWGPGYTFGSGTRLTVV.